What follows are 32 T cell receptor beta chains derived from one specimen sequenced in a study of cytomegalovirus exposure and HLA in healthy donors. PCR used 60 Vbeta primers and 13 Jbeta primers. Assay: immunoSEQ multiplex PCR; the TCRdb copy retains only in-frame clones and omits some. The sample lists roughly 120,000 clones; approximately 82% were seen once. The source material was PBMCs. Receptor source: a young man in good health and CMV-seropositive.

This clone came up a few times. The V call is TRBV27, the J call TRBJ2-7; 8 bases map to TRBD1. V lost 5 bases, J lost 2 bases, and 8 bases stayed unmatched. Germline loops: CDR1 MNHEY, CDR2 SMNVEV (reference sequence). This CDR3 is built from 15 residues. This chain's CDR3 is CASSPRQGYAYEQYF. CDR3 nucleotides: TGTGCCAGCAGTCCTAGACAGGGGTACGCCTACGAGCAGTACTTC.

The genes are TRBV27 and TRBJ1-4, with TRBD1 as a possible D gene (6 bases). Germline V gene sequence: CDR1 MNHEY, CDR2 SMNVEV (reference sequence). The CDR3 sequence is 14 residues long. V gave up 5 bases and J gave up 7 bases, with 14 bases separating them. CDR3 bases: TGTGCCAGCAGTCCGGTGGGGGCAGGTGAAAAACTGTTTTTT. Protein product: CASSPVGAGEKLFF.

This rearrangement joins TRBV9 to TRBJ2-3, with 9 positions matching TRBD2. V dropped 0 bases and J dropped 4; count of bases not matched to a gene: 9. CDR1 and CDR2 (germline): SGDLS, YYNGEE. The CDR3 has 17 residues. The CDR3 sequence is CASSVGLAGGPADTQYF. CDR3 nucleotide sequence: TGTGCCAGCAGCGTAGGGCTGGCGGGGGGGCCCGCAGATACGCAGTATTTT.

V usage is TRBV19 and J usage is TRBJ1-6; the match to TRBD1 covers 7 bases. The germline V gene encodes CDR1 LNHDA and CDR2 SQIVND (reference sequence). V trimming: 10 bases; J trimming: 8 bases; junction bases outside the gene matches: 14. CDR3 size: 15 residues. CDR3 sequence: CATHGGGGAYSPLHF. CDR3 sequence (DNA): TGTGCCACCCACGGAGGAGGGGGCGCTTATTCACCCCTCCACTTT. Variable domain in full (rest from reference TRBV19 and TRBJ1-6): DGGITQSPKYLFRKEGQNVTLSCEQNLNHDAMYWYRQDPGQGLRLIYYSQIVNDFQKGDIAEGYSVSREKKESFPLTVTSAQKNPTAFYLCATHGGGGAYSPLHFGNGTRLTVT.

The chain combines TRBV11-2 with TRBJ1-2, with 10 bases aligning to TRBD1. Trimming took 1 base from V and 2 from J; bases not matched to a gene: 1. Germline assignment: CDR1 SGHAT and CDR2 FQNNGV. The CDR3 consists of 15 residues. This chain's CDR3 is CASSLVDRGNYGYTF. The CDR3 DNA follows: TGTGCCAGCAGCTTAGTGGACAGGGGGAACTATGGCTACACCTTC.

V usage is TRBV6-1 and J usage is TRBJ2-2, with a weak D call TRBD2 (5 bases). The V gene's germline CDR1 is MNHNS and CDR2 SASEGT. Trimming shortened V by 2 bases and J by 0 bases, and 13 bases separated the two germline ends. The CDR3 is 17 residues long. The CDR3 reads CASSEISGASNTGELFF. The DNA for the CDR3 is TGTGCCAGCAGTGAAATCAGCGGCGCCTCGAACACCGGGGAGCTGTTTTTT.

This clone was counted between two and nine times. The chain is built from TRBV30 and TRBJ2-1, with D perhaps TRBD1 (6 bases). The germline V gene has CDR1 GTSNPN and CDR2 SVGIG (reference sequence). The CDR3 is made up of 15 amino acids. V was shortened by 0 bases and J by 3 bases, with 12 bases between the two germline ends. The CDR3 spells CAWSVVGTNYNEQFF. The CDR3 region has the DNA TGTGCCTGGAGTGTGGTGGGGACAAACTACAATGAGCAGTTCTTC. Looking up the rest from reference TRBV30 and TRBJ2-1 gives the full variable domain: SQTIHQWPATLVQPVGSPLSLECTVEGTSNPNLYWYRQAAGRGLQLLFYSVGIGQISSEVPQNLSASRPQDRQFILSSKKLLLSDSGFYLCAWSVVGTNYNEQFFGPGTRLTVL.

This clone was observed a handful of times. This chain joins TRBV29-1 and TRBJ1-2; 11 nucleotides agree with TRBD1. The CDR3 extends over 15 amino acids. The germline gives CDR1 SQVTM, CDR2 ANQGSEA. V shed 4 bases and J 2 bases; nucleotides not matched to a gene: 6. The CDR3 reads CSVVDWDRGNYGYTF. Written as DNA, the CDR3 is TGCAGCGTTGTTGATTGGGACAGGGGGAACTATGGCTACACCTTC.

The rearrangement links TRBV18 to TRBJ1-3, with no clear D. Per the germline V gene, CDR1 is KGHSH and CDR2 is LQKENI. Trimming took off 5 bases at V and 8 bases at J, with 16 bases between the two ends. The CDR3 is made up of 14 amino acids. The CDR3 spells CASSYQSWSDTIYF. CDR3 nucleotides: TGTGCCAGCTCATACCAGTCCTGGAGTGACACCATATATTTT.

The chain links TRBV7-9 to TRBJ1-6, with 9 bases lining up with TRBD1. The CDR3 spans 15 residues. Trimming took 5 bases from V and 7 from J; bases not matched to a gene: 6. Germline CDR1 reads SEHNR; CDR2 reads FQNEAQ (reference sequence). This CDR3 reads CASSAGQGSNSPLHF. The CDR3 DNA reads as TGTGCCAGCAGCGCGGGACAGGGAAGCAATTCACCCCTCCACTTT.

V is TRBV11-2 and J is TRBJ1-2; 9 bases are a match to TRBD1. Germline loops: CDR1 SGHAT, CDR2 FQNNGV. Trimming removed 6 bases from V and 7 bases from J; junction bases left unmatched: 9. The CDR3 covers 14 residues. CDR3 protein: CASRLTGGRSGYTF. The CDR3 coding sequence is TGTGCCAGCAGGTTGACAGGGGGTCGAAGTGGCTACACCTTC. Looking up the rest from reference TRBV11-2 and TRBJ1-2 gives the full variable domain: EAGVAQSPRYKIIEKRQSVAFWCNPISGHATLYWYQQILGQGPKLLIQFQNNGVVDDSQLPKDRFSAERLKGVDSTLKIQPAKLEDSAVYLCASRLTGGRSGYTFGSGTRLTVV.

This clone was seen a few times. The rearrangement joins TRBV5-1 to TRBJ1-4; 7 positions match TRBD1. The trim removed 4 bases at V and 0 bases at J, leaving 6 bases unmatched. The germline V gene encodes CDR1 SGHRS and CDR2 YFSETQ. CDR3 size: 16 residues. The CDR3 sequence is CASSPGQTATNEKLFF. DNA for the CDR3: TGCGCCAGCAGCCCGGGACAGACTGCAACTAATGAAAAACTGTTTTTT.

The J gene is TRBJ2-2, the V gene TRBV4-1; D is unresolved. The CDR3 consists of 15 residues. Germline CDR1 and CDR2: MGHRA and YSYEKL. V lost 0 bases and J lost 10, with 15 bases in between. The CDR3 region is CASSQEVIRSAELFF. The CDR3 bases are TGCGCCAGCAGCCAAGAAGTGATTCGGAGCGCGGAGCTGTTTTTT.

V usage is TRBV2 and J usage is TRBJ2-3; D not certain. The germline V gene encodes CDR1 SNHLY and CDR2 FYNNEI. The CDR3 loop spans 15 amino acids. Trimming took off 6 bases at V and 0 bases at J, with 13 bases between the two ends. CDR3 DNA sequence: TGTGCCAGCAGCCTGACTCGTTCTAGCACAGATACGCAGTATTTT. Amino acids: CASSLTRSSTDTQYF.

The chain couples TRBV19 to TRBJ1-1; the match to TRBD1 covers 8 bases. V was clipped by 3 bases and J by 11 bases; unmatched bases: 8. Germline CDR1 is LNHDA and CDR2 is SQIVND (reference sequence). This CDR3 has 13 amino acids. CDR3: CASSIDRGNTAFF. The CDR3, as DNA: TGTGCCAGTAGTATCGACAGGGGAAATACGGCTTTCTTT. Using reference TRBV19 and TRBJ1-1 for the parts outside the CDR3, the full variable domain is DGGITQSPKYLFRKEGQNVTLSCEQNLNHDAMYWYRQDPGQGLRLIYYSQIVNDFQKGDIAEGYSVSREKKESFPLTVTSAQKNPTAFYLCASSIDRGNTAFFGQGTRLTVV.

The chain joins TRBV5-6 to TRBJ2-1; a possible D gene is TRBD2 (6 bases). Per germline, CDR1 SGHDT and CDR2 YYEEEE. Trimming shortened V by 2 bases and J by 6 bases, and 15 bases separated the two germline ends. This CDR3 is 15 amino acids long. CDR3 in amino acids: CASSFWRGDPNEQFF. The CDR3 DNA is TGTGCCAGCAGCTTTTGGCGCGGGGACCCCAATGAGCAGTTCTTC.

This clone was counted once. V usage is TRBV6-1 and J usage is TRBJ2-7; a weak D match, TRBD1 (6 bases). This CDR3 is 14 amino acids long. The V end was cut by 4 bases, the J end by 4 bases, with 14 bases between. Germline loops: CDR1 MNHNS, CDR2 SASEGT. This chain's CDR3 is CASSVAGAPYEQYF. The CDR3 coding sequence is TGTGCCAGCAGTGTGGCAGGGGCACCGTACGAGCAGTACTTC.

The chain links TRBV7-2 to TRBJ2-6, with unresolved D. Germline V gives CDR1 SGHTA, CDR2 FQGNSA. V was cut by 0 bases and J by 1 base, with 10 bases left in between. This CDR3 comprises 17 residues. The CDR3 loop is CASSLASWSSGANVLTF. The CDR3 DNA sequence: TGTGCCAGCAGCTTAGCCTCCTGGAGTTCTGGGGCCAACGTCCTGACTTTC.

The rearrangement links TRBV15 to TRBJ1-1, with unresolved D. The CDR3 has 13 residues. Per germline, CDR1 LNHNV and CDR2 YYDKDF (reference sequence). With 5 bases removed from V and 3 bases from J, the gap between germline ends came to 10 bases. The DNA of the CDR3 is TGTGCCACCAGCTTCAATTTTTACACTGAAGCTTTCTTT. Protein sequence: CATSFNFYTEAFF.

This clone was detected only a few times. The chain carries TRBV6-4 and TRBJ2-5; 8 bases align to TRBD2. In germline, CDR1 is MRHNA, CDR2 SNTAGT. CDR3 length: 15 residues. J lost 1 base, V lost 2 bases, and 3 bases had no gene match. CDR3 coding DNA: TGTGCCAGCAGTGACGAGCGGGGGCCCCAAGAGACCCAGTACTTC. Translated: CASSDERGPQETQYF.

The rearrangement joins TRBV4-3 to TRBJ2-3; tentative D call: TRBD1 (8 bases). V dropped 5 bases and J dropped 1 base, with 16 bases sitting between them. This CDR3 has 16 residues. CDR1 and CDR2 (germline): LGHNA, YSLEER. CDR3 bases: TGCGCCAGCAGCGACAGGGGAGGGGTGGGCACAGATACGCAGTATTTT. It translates to CASSDRGGVGTDTQYF.

This sequence joins TRBV28 and TRBJ1-1; D possibly corresponds to TRBD1 (5 bases). CDR3 length: 15 residues. The germline V and J ends were trimmed by 0 bases and 3 bases, with 11 bases remaining between them. Germline V CDR1 and CDR2: MDHEN, SYDVKM. This chain's CDR3 is CASSLWGLTDTEAFF. For the CDR3, the DNA is TGTGCCAGCAGTTTATGGGGACTCACGGACACTGAAGCTTTCTTT. The variable domain in full, completed from reference TRBV28 and TRBJ1-1, reads DVKVTQSSRYLVKRTGEKVFLECVQDMDHENMFWYRQDPGLGLRLIYFSYDVKMKEKGDIPEGYSVSREKKERFSLILESASTNQTSMYLCASSLWGLTDTEAFFGQGTRLTVV.

The chain carries TRBV5-5 and TRBJ1-5; D ambiguous. There are 15 residues in the CDR3. Trimming removed 3 bases at V and 0 bases at J, with 10 bases between. Germline assignment: CDR1 SGHKS and CDR2 YYEKEE (reference sequence). CDR3 sequence (DNA): TGTGCCAGCAGCTCGGGAGGGAATAGCAATCAGCCCCAGCATTTT. Its translation is CASSSGGNSNQPQHF.

This chain joins TRBV4-3 and TRBJ1-4, with a possible D match to TRBD1 (5 bases). The length of the CDR3 is 16 residues. Germline CDR1 and CDR2: LGHNA and YSLEER. The ends were cut back, 2 bases at V and 0 bases at J, with 10 bases in the middle. The CDR3 coding sequence is TGCGCCAGCAGCCAAACGATGGGGCCAACTAATGAAAAACTGTTTTTT. It specifies CASSQTMGPTNEKLFF.

The chain recombines TRBV28 with TRBJ2-7; 9 bases fit TRBD1. Trimming took 6 bases from V and 5 from J; bases not matched to a gene: 11. Germline V CDR1 and CDR2: MDHEN, SYDVKM. The CDR3 is made up of 15 amino acids. DNA for the CDR3: TGTGCCAGCAGGCTAACCGGGACAGGGAAGGACGAGCAGTACTTC. This translates into CASRLTGTGKDEQYF. The full variable domain, with the rest looked up from reference TRBV28 and TRBJ2-7, is DVKVTQSSRYLVKRTGEKVFLECVQDMDHENMFWYRQDPGLGLRLIYFSYDVKMKEKGDIPEGYSVSREKKERFSLILESASTNQTSMYLCASRLTGTGKDEQYFGPGTRLTVT.

The chain uses TRBV30 and TRBJ1-4; possibly TRBD1 for D (6 bases). The CDR3 length is 14 residues. Germline CDR1 and CDR2: GTSNPN and SVGIG (reference sequence). With 6 bases removed from V and 7 bases from J, the gap between germline ends came to 18 bases. CDR3 protein: CACHSWGGSEKLFF. For the CDR3, the DNA is TGTGCCTGCCACTCTTGGGGGGGCTCTGAAAAACTGTTTTTT.

The chain is built from TRBV9 and TRBJ2-7, with D possibly matching TRBD1 (5 bases). Trimming took off 0 bases at V and 2 bases at J, with 12 bases between the two ends. Germline assignment: CDR1 SGDLS and CDR2 YYNGEE. The CDR3 has 15 amino acids. CDR3 region: CASSVGAGNPYEQYF. The DNA of the CDR3 is TGTGCCAGCAGCGTAGGGGCAGGGAATCCCTACGAGCAGTACTTC.

V usage is TRBV7-2 and J usage is TRBJ2-1; weak D call: TRBD1 (6 bases). CDR3 length: 12 amino acids. Trimming stripped 2 bases from V and 7 bases from J, with 6 bases between. The germline V gene encodes CDR1 SGHTA and CDR2 FQGNSA. CDR3 nucleotide sequence: TGTGCCAGCAGCTTAAGGGGGAATGAGCAGTTCTTC. Its protein is CASSLRGNEQFF.

The CDR3 DNA reads TGCGCCAGCAGCCAAGTAGGGCTGGCGGGGGAGACCCAGTACTTC. This gives the protein CASSQVGLAGETQYF. This chain uses TRBV4-3 with TRBJ2-5; a weak D match, TRBD2 (6 bases). Germline V gene lookup returns CDR1 LGHNA and CDR2 YSLEER. The CDR3 loop spans 15 amino acids. Trimming stripped 1 base from V and 5 bases from J, with 14 bases between.

V usage is TRBV27 and J usage is TRBJ1-2; tentatively, D is TRBD1 (5 bases). In germline, CDR1 is MNHEY, CDR2 SMNVEV (reference sequence). V gave up 1 base and J gave up 6 bases, with 9 bases separating them. The CDR3 is 13 amino acids. In DNA form, the CDR3 reads TGTGCCAGCAGTTTATGGGGGGGGAATGGCTACACCTTC. This encodes CASSLWGGNGYTF.

This clone appeared a single time. V and J are TRBV28 and TRBJ2-7, with D tentatively TRBD2 (5 bases). The CDR3 length is 16 residues. The V and J ends lost 6 bases and 3 bases respectively, with 21 bases between them. Germline V lookup: CDR1 MDHEN, CDR2 SYDVKM. CDR3 nucleotide sequence: TGTGCCAGCAGAAACCCCGGCGGACCTGAGGGCTACGAGCAGTACTTC. As protein: CASRNPGGPEGYEQYF.

V usage is TRBV4-1 and J usage is TRBJ1-1, with D possibly TRBD1 on 5 matching bases. CDR1 and CDR2 from the germline V gene are MGHRA and YSYEKL. The germline V and J ends were trimmed by 2 bases and 5 bases, with 12 bases remaining between them. This CDR3 has 14 amino acids. CDR3 coding DNA: TGCGCCAGCAGCCAACAGGGTTTAGGTACTGAAGCTTTCTTT. Protein sequence: CASSQQGLGTEAFF.